This T cell receptor beta chain was sequenced during a study of CD8 T cells in ankylosing spondylitis. Findings and limits, study-wide: Enrichment of disease-linked clones was reportedly significant in matched ankylosing spondylitis synovial fluid. A CD8+ phenotype characterized the disease-linked clones, which were relatively rare in peripheral blood.

As regards this clonotype: Its antigen remains unidentified.

With V trimmed by 5 bases and J by 4 bases, 10 bases remained unmatched. CDR3 size: 15 residues. Germline CDR1 SGHRS, CDR2 YFSETQ. Libraries of TCR beta came from quantitative 5'-RACE with molecular barcodes. TCRdb reprocessed the 5' RACE reads via MiXCR and lists one record per CDR3 protein. This sample has about 360,000 distinct CDR3 sequences, with approximately 22% found just once. Sequencing was carried out using blood, either unsorted or a sorted T cell fraction (not recorded which). The sequence came from a male donor with ankylosing spondylitis or in good health (not recorded which). The chain combines TRBV5-1 with TRBJ2-5, with 8 bases that match TRBD1. The CDR3 sequence: CASRRTGNRLETQYF. The DNA for the CDR3 is TGCGCCAGCAGGCGGACAGGGAATCGGTTAGAGACCCAGTACTTC.